One and the same sample provided the 7 T cell receptor beta chains below, sequenced in a study of blood T cell repertoires in COVID-19. TCRdb's table, derived via immunoSEQ multiplex PCR, lists solely in-frame clones and lacks some. The table lists around 240,000 clones, roughly 88% of them singletons. Sequencing was performed on PBMCs or T cells enriched from blood (not recorded which). Source of these receptors: a woman between 45 and 65 years old who had recovered from COVID-19.

The rearrangement uses TRBV21-1 and TRBJ1-1; the table names TRBD1, a call not compared with the DNA. TRBV21-1 is flagged as a pseudogene. The CDR3 extends over 16 amino acids. The CDR3 loop is CASSNYSGKMNTEAFF. Here the CDR3 DNA reads TGTGCCAGCAGCAATTATTCAGGGAAGATGAACACTGAAGCTTTCTTT.

The chain links TRBV7-2 to TRBJ2-3, with 10 bases that match TRBD2. This CDR3 is 15 amino acids long. V gave up 4 bases and J gave up 2 bases; unmatched junction bases: 3. Germline CDR1 reads SGHTA; CDR2 reads FQGNSA. Here the CDR3 reads CASSYTSGNTDTQYF. The CDR3, as DNA: TGTGCCAGCAGCTATACTAGCGGGAACACAGATACGCAGTATTTT. Full variable domain (missing parts from reference TRBV7-2 and TRBJ2-3): GAGVSQSPSNKVTEKGKDVELRCDPISGHTALYWYRQSLGQGLEFLIYFQGNSAPDKSGLPSDRFSAERTGGSVSTLTIQRTQQEDSAVYLCASSYTSGNTDTQYFGPGTRLTVL.

The rearrangement joins TRBV14 to TRBJ1-6; 9 nucleotides match TRBD1. Germline CDR1 and CDR2: SGHDN and FVKESK. The CDR3 totals 15 residues. The V and J ends lost 1 base and 9 bases, in that order; junction bases with no gene match: 4. DNA of the CDR3: TGTGCCAGCAGCCAAGTGACAGGGGGTGTTTCACCCCTCCACTTT. Protein: CASSQVTGGVSPLHF.

The count of this clone is one. V and J are TRBV28 and TRBJ1-2; D ambiguous. There are 13 residues in the CDR3. CDR1 and CDR2 from the germline V gene are MDHEN and SYDVKM. Between the trimmed V and J ends, which lost 6 bases and 5 bases, there was a span of 13 bases. The CDR3 sequence is CASRVPGPYGYTF. As DNA, the CDR3 is TGTGCCAGCAGGGTGCCAGGCCCGTATGGCTACACCTTC.

With respect to this clone: Other nucleotide sequences from this sample produce the same CDR3. The chain recombines TRBV7-9 with TRBJ1-5, with TRBD1 as a possible D gene (5 bases). There are 13 residues in the CDR3. The V end lost 5 bases, the J end lost 4 bases, and 9 bases lay between the germline ends. Germline values: CDR1 SEHNR, CDR2 FQNEAQ (reference sequence). Here the CDR3 DNA reads TGTGCCAGCAGCGGCCAGGGTAATCAGCCCCAGCATTTT. Amino acids: CASSGQGNQPQHF.

The rearrangement joins TRBV2 to TRBJ1-2; no definite D call. V was trimmed by 7 bases and J by 1 base, leaving 10 bases between them. This CDR3 region has 13 residues. CDR1 and CDR2 from the germline V gene are SNHLY and FYNNEI. The CDR3 coding sequence is TGTGCCAGCAAGTGGAGTGGTAACTATGGCTACACCTTC. Its translation is CASKWSGNYGYTF.

The V and J genes are TRBV5-4 and TRBJ2-5, with D maybe TRBD2 (6 bases). Trimming left V 2 bases short and J 2 bases short, with 13 bases between. The germline V gene has CDR1 SGHNT and CDR2 YYREEE (reference sequence). The CDR3 spans 15 residues. Here the CDR3 DNA reads TGTGCCAGCAGCTTCCGGGACTGGGGGCAAGAGACCCAGTACTTC. Its protein is CASSFRDWGQETQYF. Looking up the rest from reference TRBV5-4 and TRBJ2-5 gives the full variable domain: ETGVTQSPTHLIKTRGQQVTLRCSSQSGHNTVSWYQQALGQGPQFIFQYYREEENGRGNFPPRFSGLQFPNYSSELNVNALELDDSALYLCASSFRDWGQETQYFGPGTRLLVL.